This entry features one T cell receptor (beta chain) sequence. This specimen comes from a study of blood T cell repertoires in COVID-19. The CDR3 runs 19 residues. Measured with immunoSEQ multiplex PCR; TCRdb has only the in-frame clones, and not every one. The sample holds 120,000 or so clones; approximately 85% are singletons and the top ten take roughly 15%. The clonotype originates from a man under 40 with COVID-19, enrolled during active disease. The V gene is TRBV21-1, the J gene TRBJ2-2; the table calls TRBD2, which could not be checked here. TRBV21-1 is a pseudogene. Sequenced input: peripheral blood. CDR3 loop: CASSKAGPSGSIDTGELFF. The CDR3 nucleotides are TGTGCCAGCAGCAAAGCGGGGCCTAGCGGGAGCATAGACACCGGGGAGCTGTTTTTT.